One and the same sample provided the 27 T cell receptor beta chains below, sequenced in a study of T cells in Graves' hyperthyroidism and ophthalmopathy. There were TCR beta CDR3 regions amplified from RNA transcripts. Initially, a first-round RT-PCR of the TCR CDR3 employed the HTBI primer set. MiXCR, applied by TCRdb to the multiplex PCR reads, yields one record per CDR3 protein. This sample has 500,000 or so distinct CDR3 sequences, with 17% found just once. Material for sequencing was blood. The receptor set was obtained from a woman aged 18-29 years with Graves' ophthalmopathy.

This clonotype was recorded at least ten times. The rearrangement uses TRBV5-1 and TRBJ1-4, with 9 bases aligning to TRBD1. Germline V lookup: CDR1 SGHRS, CDR2 YFSETQ. J was trimmed by 7 bases and V by 3 bases; bases with no gene match: 7. This CDR3 has 15 amino acids. CDR3 sequence reads: CASSSTGGAGEKLFF. DNA for the CDR3: TGCGCCAGCAGCTCTACAGGGGGCGCGGGTGAAAAACTGTTTTTT.

This clonotype has at least ten counts. The chain employs TRBV30 and TRBJ2-5, with unresolved D. The CDR3 is 11 residues long. Germline CDR1 reads GTSNPN; CDR2 reads SVGIG (reference sequence). Trimming removed 2 bases from V and 3 bases from J, with 4 bases in between. The CDR3 loop is CAWSLKETQYF. CDR3 nucleotides: TGTGCCTGGAGTTTAAAAGAGACCCAGTACTTC.

The chain recombines TRBV27 with TRBJ1-4; a weak D match, TRBD1 (5 bases). Trimming stripped 6 bases from V and 5 bases from J, with 13 bases between. The germline CDR1 and CDR2 sequences are MNHEY and SMNVEV (reference sequence). This CDR3 spans 14 amino acids. The CDR3 here is CASRPGLQNEKLFF. In DNA, the CDR3 is TGTGCCAGCAGACCGGGACTCCAAAATGAAAAACTGTTTTTT.

Notes on this clonotype: One end of the junction varies from germline; a read error may be responsible. The rearrangement uses TRBV27 and TRBJ2-5; 9 nucleotides align to TRBD1. This CDR3 region has 14 residues. The germline CDR1 and CDR2 sequences are MNHEY and SMNVEV (reference sequence). CDR3 sequence: CASSLQGAGEIQYF. Written as DNA, the CDR3 is TGTGCCAGCAGTCTACAGGGGGCAGGAGAGATCCAGTACTTC.

This clonotype was counted many times. The genes are TRBV30 and TRBJ2-5; D unresolved. V lost 3 bases, J lost 2 bases, and 10 bases lay in between. CDR3 length: 13 residues. Per germline, CDR1 GTSNPN and CDR2 SVGIG (reference sequence). The CDR3 DNA follows: TGTGCCTGGAGCACCGACGGACAAGAGACCCAGTACTTC. Translated, it gives CAWSTDGQETQYF.

This clonotype was counted many times. The J gene is TRBJ2-3, the V gene TRBV11-2, with 9 bases identical to TRBD1. Germline V gene sequence: CDR1 SGHAT, CDR2 FQNNGV. Losses at the gene ends were 3 bases for V and 4 bases for J; bases not matched to a gene: 8. This CDR3 region has 16 residues. This CDR3 reads CASSFETGGAADTQYF. As DNA, the CDR3 is TGTGCCAGCAGCTTCGAAACAGGGGGCGCCGCAGATACGCAGTATTTT. Combining the CDR3 with reference TRBV11-2 and TRBJ2-3 gives the whole variable domain EAGVAQSPRYKIIEKRQSVAFWCNPISGHATLYWYQQILGQGPKLLIQFQNNGVVDDSQLPKDRFSAERLKGVDSTLKIQPAKLEDSAVYLCASSFETGGAADTQYFGPGTRLTVL.

This clonotype was found a few times. Since no conserved phenylalanine or tryptophan closes the CDR3, a read error is the likely cause. This chain links TRBV4-1 with TRBJ2-1, with unresolved D. V was pared by 0 bases and J by 4 bases, with 10 bases between. The V gene's germline CDR1 is MGHRA and CDR2 YSYEKL. CDR3 length: 15 residues. The CDR3 DNA follows: TGCGCCAGCAGCCAAGATGACGGGCGATACAATGAGCAGTTCTCC. Protein: CASSQDDGRYNEQFS.

This clonotype was seen ten or more times. The chain couples TRBV28 to TRBJ2-1, with D possibly being TRBD1 (5 bases). The CDR3 runs 14 residues. Trimming shortened V by 0 bases and J by 8 bases, and 11 bases separated the two germline ends. CDR1 and CDR2 from the germline V gene are MDHEN and SYDVKM. CDR3 amino acids: CASSLWGLGDEQFF. CDR3 nucleotide sequence: TGTGCCAGCAGTTTATGGGGGCTAGGGGATGAGCAGTTCTTC.

The chain links TRBV19 to TRBJ1-2; TRBD1 matches at 9 bases. V shed 3 bases and J 5 bases; nucleotides not matched to a gene: 4. This CDR3 contains 14 residues. Germline V CDR1 and CDR2: LNHDA, SQIVND (reference sequence). The CDR3, as DNA: TGTGCCAGTAGTATCTCTGGGACAGGGTATGGCTACACCTTC. It yields the protein CASSISGTGYGYTF.

Many counts were recorded for this clonotype. V and J are TRBV30 and TRBJ1-1, with D unclear. This CDR3 region has 13 residues. In germline, CDR1 is GTSNPN, CDR2 SVGIG (reference sequence). The V and J ends lost 0 bases and 2 bases respectively, with 7 bases between them. The CDR3, as DNA: TGTGCCTGGAGTGTTTCTCAAAACACTGAAGCTTTCTTT. This sequence encodes CAWSVSQNTEAFF.

This clonotype was detected only a few times. The chain carries TRBV6-1 and TRBJ1-2; maybe TRBD1 (5 bases). CDR1 is MNHNS, CDR2 SASEGT, per germline. CDR3 length: 15 residues. V lost 3 bases and J lost 1, with 12 bases in between. In DNA form, the CDR3 reads TGTGCCAGCAGTGACCAGCGGGGACTTAACTATGGCTACACCTTC. Translated: CASSDQRGLNYGYTF.

The V gene is TRBV6-1, the J gene TRBJ1-4; TRBD1 might be the D (6 bases). V lost 7 bases and J 8 bases, leaving 20 bases between the germline ends. The germline V gene has CDR1 MNHNS and CDR2 SASEGT. This CDR3 spans 15 amino acids. In nucleotides, the CDR3 is TGTGCCAGCACTAAGAAAAACAGGGTCGGAGAAAAACTGTTTTTT. Its protein product is CASTKKNRVGEKLFF.

This clonotype was recorded at least ten times. The genes are TRBV7-6 and TRBJ2-1, with D tentatively TRBD1 or TRBD2 (5 bases each). CDR1 and CDR2 from the germline V gene are SGHVS and FNYEAQ. V was shortened by 7 bases and J by 7 bases, with 20 bases between the two germline ends. The CDR3 is 15 residues long. CDR3 DNA sequence: TGTGCCAGCACCGACTCAGCTGACGGGGCGAATGAGCAGTTCTTC. Amino acids: CASTDSADGANEQFF.

This clonotype was detected many times. The J gene is TRBJ1-1, the V gene TRBV5-1; TRBD1 might be the D (5 bases). CDR3 length equals 14 residues. V gave up 4 bases and J gave up 0 bases, with 10 bases separating them. Germline assignment: CDR1 SGHRS and CDR2 YFSETQ. DNA of the CDR3: TGCGCCAGCAGCCGCGGGGGGATGAACACTGAAGCTTTCTTT. Protein product: CASSRGGMNTEAFF.

The chain employs TRBV6-2 or TRBV6-3 and TRBJ1-1; D ambiguous. The germline V gene encodes CDR1 MNHEY and CDR2 SVGEGT. V shed 6 bases and J shed 4 bases, with 15 bases lying between them. The CDR3 consists of 14 residues. The DNA for the CDR3 is TGTGCCAGCAGCTCCCCTCCTCAAAGCACTGAAGCTTTCTTT. Its protein product is CASSSPPQSTEAFF.

Only one count was recorded for this clonotype. The chain is built from TRBV7-9 and TRBJ1-1, with 8 bases lining up with TRBD1. Trimming took 5 bases from V and 4 from J; bases not matched to a gene: 6. The CDR3 contains 14 residues. Germline V gives CDR1 SEHNR, CDR2 FQNEAQ (reference sequence). The CDR3 sequence is CASSRTGMGTEAFF. The CDR3 bases are TGTGCCAGCAGCCGGACAGGGATGGGCACTGAAGCTTTCTTT.

This clonotype was seen a few times. The rearrangement joins TRBV10-2 to TRBJ1-3; D is perhaps TRBD1 (6 bases). The CDR3 is 13 residues long. Per the germline V gene, CDR1 is WSHSY and CDR2 is SAAADI. Between the trimmed V and J ends, which lost 4 bases and 4 bases, there was a span of 8 bases. In DNA, the CDR3 is TGCGCCAGCAGTGGACAGGCGGGAAACACCATATATTTT. Protein: CASSGQAGNTIYF.

This clonotype has a handful of counts. The rearrangement links TRBV7-9 to TRBJ2-5; no clear D gene. Germline loops: CDR1 SEHNR, CDR2 FQNEAQ (reference sequence). The CDR3 totals 14 residues. Between the trimmed V and J ends, which lost 1 base and 0 bases, there was a span of 6 bases. The CDR3 region has the DNA TGTGCCAGCAGCTTAGTTGGAGACCAAGAGACCCAGTACTTC. Its translation is CASSLVGDQETQYF.

Notes on this clonotype: It may be a read error: a sequence one base away is much more abundant. The chain has TRBV12-3 or TRBV12-4 and TRBJ2-7, with 7 bases fitting TRBD1. CDR3 length: 14 residues. The V and J ends lost 8 bases and 3 bases, in that order; junction bases with no gene match: 10. CDR3 DNA: TGTGCCAGCGGTCCACAGGGGCCCGGCTACGAGCAGTACTTC. Translating it yields CASGPQGPGYEQYF.

This clonotype occurred many times. The genes are TRBV27 and TRBJ2-5, with 11 nucleotides matching TRBD1. J was trimmed by 5 bases and V by 1 base; bases with no gene match: 6. Germline V gives CDR1 MNHEY, CDR2 SMNVEV (reference sequence). This CDR3 spans 16 amino acids. The CDR3 nucleotides are TGTGCCAGCAGTTTATTTGGACAGGGGGCCTTGGAGACCCAGTACTTC. Translated: CASSLFGQGALETQYF.

This clonotype came up many times. This chain links TRBV20-1 with TRBJ2-7; D may be TRBD2 (6 bases). From germline, CDR1 is DFQATT and CDR2 SNEGSKA (reference sequence). Trimming took 6 bases from V and 2 from J, leaving 20 bases between them. There are 15 residues in the CDR3. The CDR3 DNA reads as TGCAGTGCCTCAGCTTTGAGGGAGGCTCCCTACGAGCAGTACTTC. Its protein is CSASALREAPYEQYF.

V is TRBV18 and J is TRBJ2-1; TRBD2 matches at 8 bases. With V trimmed by 4 bases and J by 2 bases, 4 bases remained unmatched. This CDR3 is 15 amino acids long. Germline CDR1 reads KGHSH; CDR2 reads LQKENI. The DNA of the CDR3 is TGTGCCAGCTCACTAAGGACTAGCACCTACAATGAGCAGTTCTTC. The encoded protein is CASSLRTSTYNEQFF.

This clonotype was counted a few times. This chain links TRBV19 with TRBJ2-7; 11 bases match TRBD2. The CDR3 is 16 residues long. Trimming cost V 1 base and J 6 bases; bases outside gene matches: 8. Germline CDR1 and CDR2: LNHDA and SQIVND (reference sequence). The CDR3 DNA sequence: TGTGCCAGTAGTATAGTACCGGGACTAGCGGAACCCGAGCAGTACTTC. It codes for CASSIVPGLAEPEQYF.

This chain connects TRBV7-9 to TRBJ2-3; 8 bases fit TRBD1. The germline CDR1 and CDR2 sequences are SEHNR and FQNEAQ (reference sequence). This CDR3 contains 14 residues. V lost 0 bases to trimming and J lost 5 bases; unmatched junction nucleotides: 1. This CDR3 reads CASSLATGGDTQYF. The CDR3, as DNA: TGTGCCAGCAGCTTAGCAACAGGGGGAGATACGCAGTATTTT.

This clonotype was picked up many times. The chain recombines TRBV27 with TRBJ2-7; maybe TRBD1 (5 bases). The germline V and J ends were trimmed by 2 bases and 2 bases, with 7 bases remaining between them. CDR1 is MNHEY, CDR2 SMNVEV, per germline (reference sequence). The CDR3 loop spans 13 amino acids. This CDR3 reads CASSLTRAYEQYF. Here the CDR3 DNA reads TGTGCCAGCAGTTTAACCAGGGCCTACGAGCAGTACTTC.

This clonotype was observed a single time. The genes are TRBV19 and TRBJ1-4, with D perhaps matching TRBD1 (5 bases). This CDR3 has 15 residues. CDR1 LNHDA and CDR2 SQIVND come from the germline V gene (reference sequence). V was shortened by 6 bases and J by 7 bases, with 18 bases between the two germline ends. CDR3 coding DNA: TGTGCCAGTAGCGATCGGCCGGGGCGGGGTGAAAAACTGTTTTTT. Protein product: CASSDRPGRGEKLFF.

This clonotype was counted ten times or more. The V and J genes are TRBV27 and TRBJ2-7, with D possibly matching TRBD2 (6 bases). Germline assignment: CDR1 MNHEY and CDR2 SMNVEV (reference sequence). The CDR3 covers 12 residues. V shed 10 bases and J shed 0 bases, with 10 bases lying between them. The CDR3 nucleotides are TGTGCCACACGCGGGAACTCCTACGAGCAGTACTTC. This gives the protein CATRGNSYEQYF.